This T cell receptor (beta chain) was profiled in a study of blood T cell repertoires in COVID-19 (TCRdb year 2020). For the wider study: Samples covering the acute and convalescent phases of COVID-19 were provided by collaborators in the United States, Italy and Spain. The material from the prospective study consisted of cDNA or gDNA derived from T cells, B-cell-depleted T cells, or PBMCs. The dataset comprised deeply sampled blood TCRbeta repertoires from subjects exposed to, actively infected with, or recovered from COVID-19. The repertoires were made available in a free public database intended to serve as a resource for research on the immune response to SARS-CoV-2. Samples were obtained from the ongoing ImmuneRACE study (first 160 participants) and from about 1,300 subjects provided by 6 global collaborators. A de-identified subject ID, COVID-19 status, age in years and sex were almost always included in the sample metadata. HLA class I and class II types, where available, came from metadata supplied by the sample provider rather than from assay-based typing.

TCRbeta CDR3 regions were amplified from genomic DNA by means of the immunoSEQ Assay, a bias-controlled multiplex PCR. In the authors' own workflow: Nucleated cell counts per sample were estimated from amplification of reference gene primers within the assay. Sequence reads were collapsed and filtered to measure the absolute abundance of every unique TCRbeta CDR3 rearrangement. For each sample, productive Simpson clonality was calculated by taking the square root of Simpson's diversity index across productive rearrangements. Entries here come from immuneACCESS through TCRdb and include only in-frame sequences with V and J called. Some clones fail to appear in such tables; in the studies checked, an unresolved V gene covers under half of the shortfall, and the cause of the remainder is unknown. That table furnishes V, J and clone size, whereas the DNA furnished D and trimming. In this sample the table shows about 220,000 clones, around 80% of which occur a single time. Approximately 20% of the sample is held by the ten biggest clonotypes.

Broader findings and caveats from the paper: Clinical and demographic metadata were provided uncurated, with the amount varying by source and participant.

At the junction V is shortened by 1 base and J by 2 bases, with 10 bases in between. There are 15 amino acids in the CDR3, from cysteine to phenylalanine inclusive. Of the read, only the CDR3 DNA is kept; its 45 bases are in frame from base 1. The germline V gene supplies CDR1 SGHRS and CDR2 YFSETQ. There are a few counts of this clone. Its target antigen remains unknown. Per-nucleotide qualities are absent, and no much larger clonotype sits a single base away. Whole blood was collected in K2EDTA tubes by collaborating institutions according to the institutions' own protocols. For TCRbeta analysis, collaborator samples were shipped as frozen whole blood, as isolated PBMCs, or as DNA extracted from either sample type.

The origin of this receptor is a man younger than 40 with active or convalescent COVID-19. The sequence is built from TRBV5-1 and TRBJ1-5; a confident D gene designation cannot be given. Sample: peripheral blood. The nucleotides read TGCGCCAGCAGCTTGACCGGGAGCGGCAATCAGCCCCAGCATTTT. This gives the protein CASSLTGSGNQPQHF. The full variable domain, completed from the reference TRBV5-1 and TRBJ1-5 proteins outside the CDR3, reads KAGVTQTPRYLIKTRGQQVTLSCSPISGHRSVSWYQQTPGQGLQFLFEYFSETQRNKGNFPGRFSGRQFSNSRSEMNVSTLELGDSALYLCASSLTGSGNQPQHFGDGTRLSIL.